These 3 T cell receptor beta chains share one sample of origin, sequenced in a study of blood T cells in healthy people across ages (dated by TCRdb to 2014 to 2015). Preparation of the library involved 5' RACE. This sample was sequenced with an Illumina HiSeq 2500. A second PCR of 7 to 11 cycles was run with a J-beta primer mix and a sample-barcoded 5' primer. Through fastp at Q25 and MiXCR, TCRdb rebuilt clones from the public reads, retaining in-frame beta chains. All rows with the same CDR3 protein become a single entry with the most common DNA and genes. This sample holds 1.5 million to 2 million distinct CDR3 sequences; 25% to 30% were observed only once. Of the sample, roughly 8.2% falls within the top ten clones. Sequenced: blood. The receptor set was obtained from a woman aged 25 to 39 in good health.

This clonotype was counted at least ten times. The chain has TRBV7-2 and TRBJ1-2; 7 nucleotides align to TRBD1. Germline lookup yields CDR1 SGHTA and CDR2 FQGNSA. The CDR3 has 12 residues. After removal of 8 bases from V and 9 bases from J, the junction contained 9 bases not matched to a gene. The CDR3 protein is CASDGRGLSYTF. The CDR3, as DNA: TGTGCCAGCGATGGCAGGGGGTTAAGCTACACCTTC.

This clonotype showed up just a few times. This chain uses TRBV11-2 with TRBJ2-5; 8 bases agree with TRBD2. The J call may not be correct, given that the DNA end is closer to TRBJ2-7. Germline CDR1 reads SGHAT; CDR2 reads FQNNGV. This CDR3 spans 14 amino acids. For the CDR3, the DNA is TGTGCCAGCAGCTCGCTCCGGGCGGGGGGCGAGCAGTACTTC. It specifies CASSSLRAGGEQYF.

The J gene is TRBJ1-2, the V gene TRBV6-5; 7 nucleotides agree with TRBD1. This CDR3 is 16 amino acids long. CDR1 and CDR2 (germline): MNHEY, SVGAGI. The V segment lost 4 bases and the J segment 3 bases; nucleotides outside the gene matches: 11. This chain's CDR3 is CASSSLQGIGDYGYTF. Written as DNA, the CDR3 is TGTGCCAGCAGTTCCTTACAGGGGATTGGCGACTATGGCTACACCTTC.